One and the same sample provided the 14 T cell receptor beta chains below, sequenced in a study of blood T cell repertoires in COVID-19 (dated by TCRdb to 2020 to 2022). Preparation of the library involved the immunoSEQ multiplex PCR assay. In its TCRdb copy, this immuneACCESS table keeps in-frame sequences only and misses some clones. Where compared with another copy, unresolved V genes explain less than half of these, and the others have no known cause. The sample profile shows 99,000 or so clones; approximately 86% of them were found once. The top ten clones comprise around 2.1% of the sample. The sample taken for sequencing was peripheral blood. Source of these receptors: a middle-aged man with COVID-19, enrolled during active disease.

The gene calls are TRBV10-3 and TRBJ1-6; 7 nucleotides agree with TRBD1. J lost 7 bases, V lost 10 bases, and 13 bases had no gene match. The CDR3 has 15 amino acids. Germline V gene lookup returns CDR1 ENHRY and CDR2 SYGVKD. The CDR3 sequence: CANSPGQSKNSPLHF. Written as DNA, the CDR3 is TGTGCCAATAGCCCGGGACAGTCGAAGAATTCACCCCTCCACTTT.

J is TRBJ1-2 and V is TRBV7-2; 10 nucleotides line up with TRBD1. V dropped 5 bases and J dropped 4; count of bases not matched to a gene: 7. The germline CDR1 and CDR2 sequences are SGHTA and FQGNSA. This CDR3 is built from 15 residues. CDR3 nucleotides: TGTGCCAGCAGCGCCGGACAGGGGGTAATCTATGGCTACACCTTC. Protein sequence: CASSAGQGVIYGYTF.

The CDR3 sequence: CASSPQAGGYGDEQFF. In nucleotides, the CDR3 is TGTGCCAGCAGCCCGCAAGCAGGGGGCTACGGGGATGAGCAGTTCTTC. The chain is built from TRBV5-4 and TRBJ2-1, with 8 bases fitting TRBD1. The V and J ends lost 4 bases and 8 bases, in that order; junction bases with no gene match: 14. Germline CDR1 is SGHNT and CDR2 is YYREEE (reference sequence). The CDR3 contains 16 residues.

Written as DNA, the CDR3 is TGCGCCAGCAGCCAAGACCCAGGGTCGGACACCGGGGAGCTGTTTTTT. This sequence encodes CASSQDPGSDTGELFF. This rearrangement joins TRBV4-1 to TRBJ2-2, with D possibly matching TRBD1 (5 bases). This CDR3 comprises 16 residues. V dropped 0 bases and J dropped 3 bases, with 11 bases sitting between them. The germline CDR1 and CDR2 sequences are MGHRA and YSYEKL.

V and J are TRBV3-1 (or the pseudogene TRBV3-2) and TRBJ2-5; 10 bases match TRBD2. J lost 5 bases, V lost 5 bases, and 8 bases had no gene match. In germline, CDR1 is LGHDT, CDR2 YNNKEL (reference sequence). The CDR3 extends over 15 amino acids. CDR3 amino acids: CASSYTSGATETQYF. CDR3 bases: TGTGCCAGCAGCTACACTAGCGGGGCGACGGAGACCCAGTACTTC.

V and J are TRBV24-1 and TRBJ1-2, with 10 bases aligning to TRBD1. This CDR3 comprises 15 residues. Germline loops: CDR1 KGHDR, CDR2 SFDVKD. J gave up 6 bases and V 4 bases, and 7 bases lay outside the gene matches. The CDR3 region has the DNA TGTGCCACCAGTGACACAATGACAGGGGGCAATGGCTACACCTTC. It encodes CATSDTMTGGNGYTF.

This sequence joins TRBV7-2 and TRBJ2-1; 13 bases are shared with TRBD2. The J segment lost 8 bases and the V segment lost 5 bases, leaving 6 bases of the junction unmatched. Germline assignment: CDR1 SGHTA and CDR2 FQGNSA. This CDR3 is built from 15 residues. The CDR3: CASSLRTSGGYEQFF. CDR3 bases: TGTGCCAGCAGCCTGAGGACTAGCGGGGGATATGAGCAGTTCTTC.

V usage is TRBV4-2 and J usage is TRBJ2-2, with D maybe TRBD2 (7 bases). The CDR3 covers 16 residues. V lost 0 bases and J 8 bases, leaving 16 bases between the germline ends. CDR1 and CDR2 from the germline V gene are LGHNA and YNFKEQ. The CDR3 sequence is CASSQEYGGPGGELFF. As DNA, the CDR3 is TGTGCCAGCAGCCAAGAATACGGGGGGCCTGGTGGGGAGCTGTTTTTT.

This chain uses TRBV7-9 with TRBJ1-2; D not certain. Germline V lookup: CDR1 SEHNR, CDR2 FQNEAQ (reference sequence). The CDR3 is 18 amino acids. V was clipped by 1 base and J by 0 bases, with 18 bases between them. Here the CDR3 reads CASSLVGGGIYANYGYTF. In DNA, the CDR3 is TGTGCCAGCAGCTTAGTAGGCGGAGGGATTTATGCTAACTATGGCTACACCTTC.

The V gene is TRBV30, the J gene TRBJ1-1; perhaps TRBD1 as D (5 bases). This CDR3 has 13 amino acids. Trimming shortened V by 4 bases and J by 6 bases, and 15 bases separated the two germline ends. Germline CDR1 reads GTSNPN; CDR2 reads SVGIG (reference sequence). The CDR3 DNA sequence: TGTGCCTGGAATCCCGCCGGGGGATCTGAAGCTTTCTTT. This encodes CAWNPAGGSEAFF. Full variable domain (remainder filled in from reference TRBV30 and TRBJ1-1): SQTIHQWPATLVQPVGSPLSLECTVEGTSNPNLYWYRQAAGRGLQLLFYSVGIGQISSEVPQNLSASRPQDRQFILSSKKLLLSDSGFYLCAWNPAGGSEAFFGQGTRLTVV.

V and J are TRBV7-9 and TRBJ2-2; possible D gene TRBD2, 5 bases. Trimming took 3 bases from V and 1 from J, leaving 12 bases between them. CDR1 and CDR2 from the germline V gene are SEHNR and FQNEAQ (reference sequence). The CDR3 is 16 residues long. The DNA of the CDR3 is TGTGCCAGCAGCTTGTCCCCGGGGATGAACACCGGGGAGCTGTTTTTT. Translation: CASSLSPGMNTGELFF.

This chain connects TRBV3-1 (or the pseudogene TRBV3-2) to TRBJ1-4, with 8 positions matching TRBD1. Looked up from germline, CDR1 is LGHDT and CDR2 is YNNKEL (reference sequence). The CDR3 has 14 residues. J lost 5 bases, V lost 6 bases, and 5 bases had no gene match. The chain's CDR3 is CASRKTGENEKLFF. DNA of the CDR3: TGTGCCAGCAGAAAGACAGGGGAGAATGAAAAACTGTTTTTT.

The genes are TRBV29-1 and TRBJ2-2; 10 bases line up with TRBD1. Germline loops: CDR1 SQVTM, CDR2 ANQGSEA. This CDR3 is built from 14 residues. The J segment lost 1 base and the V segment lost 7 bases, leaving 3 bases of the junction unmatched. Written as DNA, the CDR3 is TGCAGCGGAGGGGACAGGGGGAACACCGGGGAGCTGTTTTTT. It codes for CSGGDRGNTGELFF.

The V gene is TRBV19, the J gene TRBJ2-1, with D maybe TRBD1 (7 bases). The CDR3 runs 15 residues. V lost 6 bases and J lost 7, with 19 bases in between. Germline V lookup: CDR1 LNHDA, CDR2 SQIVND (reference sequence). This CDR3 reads CASRQRQGLINEQFF. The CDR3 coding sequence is TGTGCCAGTAGGCAAAGACAGGGACTTATTAATGAGCAGTTCTTC.